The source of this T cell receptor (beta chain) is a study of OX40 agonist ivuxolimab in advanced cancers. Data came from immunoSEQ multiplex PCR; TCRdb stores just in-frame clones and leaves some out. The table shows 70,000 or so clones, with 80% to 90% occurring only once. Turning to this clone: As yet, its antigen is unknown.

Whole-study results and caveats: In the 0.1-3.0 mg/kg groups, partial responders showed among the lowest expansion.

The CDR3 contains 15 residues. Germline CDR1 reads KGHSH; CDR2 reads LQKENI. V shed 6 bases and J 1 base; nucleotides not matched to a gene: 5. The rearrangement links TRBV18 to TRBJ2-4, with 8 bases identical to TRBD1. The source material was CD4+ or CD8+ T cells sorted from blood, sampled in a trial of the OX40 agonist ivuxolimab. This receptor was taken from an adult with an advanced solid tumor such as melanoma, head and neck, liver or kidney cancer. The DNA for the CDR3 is TGTGCCAGCTCGTCGGACAGGGCGGCCAAAAACATTCAGTACTTC. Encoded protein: CASSSDRAAKNIQYF.